This TCR beta chain is drawn from a study of blood T cell repertoires in COVID-19 (TCRdb year 2020). About the study as a whole: The collaborator samples originated in the United States, Italy and Spain and spanned the acute and convalescent phases of COVID-19. A de-identified subject ID, COVID-19 status, age in years and sex were almost always included in the sample metadata. The samples were drawn from the first 160 participants of the ongoing ImmuneRACE study and from about 1,200 subjects provided by 6 global collaborators. The repertoires were released in a freely available public database meant as a resource for research on the immune response to SARS-CoV-2. Where HLA class I and class II types were available, the types were taken from metadata supplied by the sample provider, not from assay-based typing. The prospective study material was composed of cDNA or gDNA derived from T cells, B-cell-depleted T cells, or PBMCs. Deeply sampled blood TCRbeta repertoires from subjects exposed to, actively infected with, or recovered from COVID-19 were included in the dataset.

The research as a whole found: The quantity of clinical and demographic metadata differed by source and by participant and was supplied without curation.

TCRbeta CDR3 regions were amplified from genomic DNA by means of the immunoSEQ Assay, a bias-controlled multiplex PCR. Regarding the original processing steps: The number of nucleated cells in each sample was estimated from the amplification of reference gene primers within the assay. Sequence reads were collapsed and filtered to measure the absolute abundance of every unique TCRbeta CDR3 rearrangement. For each sample, productive Simpson clonality was calculated as the square root of Simpson's diversity index across productive rearrangements. The source is immuneACCESS, and TCRdb retained only in-frame sequences with V and J called. Part of the clones is not carried over; for the studies checked, unresolved V genes explain less than half of this, and the remainder is unexplained. The V and J calls and clone size are taken from that table; D and trimming were inferred from the DNA. The sample table lists over 150,000 clones, approximately 83% of them with a count of one. Clones ranked in the top ten supply approximately 7.9% of the sample.

On this clone itself: Its specific antigen is unknown. No quality values exist for individual bases; no much larger clone is one base distant.

Participants in the prospective study were aged about 18 to 95 years, lived in some 24 United States geographic areas, and enrolled through a virtual design. To assign participants to cohorts, the prospective study relied on clinical history that participants themselves reported in a screening survey and a study questionnaire. ImmuneRACE Cohort 3 recovered participants were defined by two consecutive negative NP/OP PCR tests, healthcare professional clearance, or symptom resolution. In the prospective study, mobile phlebotomists collected whole blood, serum and a nasopharyngeal or oropharyngeal swab from each participant. Participants in the prospective study had the option to provide additional blood draws and questionnaires over an approximately 2-month period. Before DNA extraction, blood samples from the prospective study were shipped at room temperature or frozen. There are 14 amino acids in the CDR3, from cysteine to phenylalanine inclusive. Only the CDR3 DNA stays, 42 bases, in frame from base 1. In the germline V gene, CDR1 corresponds to MDHEN and CDR2 to SYDVKM. Trimming at the junction amounts to 8 bases on V and 4 bases on J, and the germline ends lie 17 bases apart.

This sequence uses TRBV28 and TRBJ1-2, with the D gene too uncertain to name. The receptor's source is a man aged 40-55 years who had recovered from COVID-19. The sequencing input was PBMCs or T cells enriched from blood (not recorded which). The CDR3 protein is CASSTTGEPYGYTF. Here is the DNA: TGTGCCAGCTCAACCACTGGGGAGCCCTATGGCTACACCTTC.